What follows is one T cell receptor beta chain and its context. This record comes from a study of blood T cell repertoires in COVID-19. Overall study: Acute-phase and convalescent COVID-19 samples originated in the United States, Italy and Spain. PBMCs, B-cell-depleted T cells, or T cells were the source of the cDNA or gDNA that made up the material.

Authors' processing steps: Estimation of nucleated cell counts was performed using reference gene primer amplification. Sequencing was performed with immunoSEQ multiplex PCR; in TCRdb, only in-frame clones are kept and a portion is missing. The V and J calls and the clone size are those of that table, but D and trimming were determined from the DNA. The profile shows about 71,000 clones, 85% to 90% of them singletons. The CDR3 consists of 15 residues. Trimming removed 2 bases at V and 2 bases at J, with 12 bases between. Germline V gene data show CDR1 as MNHEY and CDR2 as SVGAGI. The chain uses TRBV6-5 and TRBJ1-2, with D possibly matching TRBD1 (5 bases). The source of this sequence is an elderly man with acute or convalescent COVID-19. The sample was peripheral blood. CDR3 nucleotide sequence: TGTGCCAGCAGTTACGTCCAGGGTGGGAACTATGGCTACACCTTC. Translating gives CASSYVQGGNYGYTF.